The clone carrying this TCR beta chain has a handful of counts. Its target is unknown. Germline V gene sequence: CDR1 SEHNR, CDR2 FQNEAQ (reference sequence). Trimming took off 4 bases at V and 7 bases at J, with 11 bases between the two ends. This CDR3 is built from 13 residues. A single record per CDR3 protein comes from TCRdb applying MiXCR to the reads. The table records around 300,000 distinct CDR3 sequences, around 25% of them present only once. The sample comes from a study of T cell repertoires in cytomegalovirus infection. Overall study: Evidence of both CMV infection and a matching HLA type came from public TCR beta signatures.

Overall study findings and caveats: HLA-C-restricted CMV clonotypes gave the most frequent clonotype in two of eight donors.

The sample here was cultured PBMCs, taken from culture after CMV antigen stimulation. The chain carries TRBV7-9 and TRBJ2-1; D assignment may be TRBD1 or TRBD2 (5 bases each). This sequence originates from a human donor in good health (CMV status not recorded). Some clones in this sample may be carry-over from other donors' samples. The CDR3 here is CASSYPWGNEQFF. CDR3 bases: TGTGCCAGCAGCTACCCCTGGGGGAATGAGCAGTTCTTC. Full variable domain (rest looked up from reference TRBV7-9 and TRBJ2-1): DTGVSQNPRHKITKRGQNVTFRCDPISEHNRLYWYRQTLGQGPEFLTYFQNEAQLEKSRLLSDRFSAERPKGSFSTLEIQRTEQGDSAMYLCASSYPWGNEQFFGPGTRLTVL.